These T cell receptor beta chains were read from a single sample in a study of OX40 agonist ivuxolimab in advanced cancers. Sequenced by immunoSEQ multiplex PCR; TCRdb stores in-frame clones only, minus some. The sample yields 81,000 or so clones, about 89% seen once. The sample consisted of CD4+ or CD8+ T cells sorted from blood, taken in a trial of the OX40 agonist ivuxolimab. The receptors come from an adult with an advanced solid tumor such as melanoma, head and neck, liver or kidney cancer. Both conserved end residues are part of each CDR3. Rows may omit the clone size; those that give it use once, few, many or a size class.

J gene	clone size	V gene	CDR3 protein
TRBJ2-5	.	TRBV27	CASSLLDQETQYF
TRBJ2-3	.	TRBV4-3	CASSQEDTIADTQYF
TRBJ1-1	.	TRBV6-5	CASSYSEGTTEAFF
TRBJ1-1	.	TRBV30	CAWSVGLNTEAFF
TRBJ2-2	.	TRBV27	CASSWMNTGELFF
TRBJ1-2	.	TRBV7-3	CASSLLWTAYGYTF
TRBJ1-6	.	TRBV18	CASCPGQGYPPLHF
TRBJ2-2	.	TRBV6-5	CASSYYTGELFF
TRBJ2-5	.	TRBV11-2	CASSPLGETQYF
TRBJ1-3	.	TRBV11-2	CASSFLQNTIYF
TRBJ2-7	.	TRBV28	CASSLTRMSPDEQYF
TRBJ1-2	.	TRBV7-9	CASSLEGASNYGYTF
TRBJ1-5	.	TRBV4-1	CASSQGGDQPQHF
TRBJ2-7	.	TRBV28	CASRGRQPYEQYF
TRBJ2-7	.	TRBV2	CAARSRELTSYEQYF
TRBJ2-1	.	TRBV6-6	CASSTPLGQGNNEQFF
TRBJ1-1	.	TRBV11-2	CASSATGGGLTEAFF
TRBJ1-6	.	TRBV11-2	CASSGNSHSPLHF
TRBJ2-3	.	TRBV7-8	CASGDTDTQYF
TRBJ1-5	.	TRBV4-1	CASSLRGSGNQPQHF
TRBJ1-5	few	TRBV28	CASRSTVGGNQPQHF
TRBJ2-7	.	TRBV7-9	CASSLSAGLDYEQYF
TRBJ2-1	.	TRBV4-1	CASSPRRDFNEQFF
TRBJ1-4	.	TRBV9	CASSVATNEKLFF
TRBJ1-5	.	TRBV27	CASSSKGEFQPQHF
TRBJ1-1	.	TRBV29-1	CSVEIVVNTEAFF
TRBJ1-5	.	TRBV30	CAWSVGSGNQPQHF
TRBJ1-2	.	TRBV6-5	CASGWTGLNYGYTF
TRBJ1-5	.	TRBV28	CASSLILSAAGWDGNQPQHF
TRBJ1-2	.	TRBV28	CASSILQTNYGYTF
TRBJ2-1	.	TRBV7-3	CASSLSTASYNEQFF
TRBJ1-5	.	TRBV19	CASSIGYFSNQPQHF
TRBJ2-3	.	TRBV30	CAWSVGSTDTQYF
TRBJ1-2	.	TRBV28	CASREVWEGGLYGYTF
TRBJ2-1	.	TRBV6-4	CASSDHAMTDEQFF
TRBJ1-2	.	TRBV7-9	CASSLETGTGFFGYTF
TRBJ1-5	.	TRBV7-2	CASSLAYYMTQHF
TRBJ2-7	.	TRBV28	CASVGGEDEQYF
TRBJ2-4	.	TRBV29-1	CSVVWGAKNIQYF
TRBJ1-2	once	TRBV19	CASSFSLNYGYTF
TRBJ2-3	once	TRBV30	CAWAGTSGTSTDTQYF
TRBJ2-6	.	TRBV6-5	CASSYSGLGANVLTF
TRBJ1-2	once	TRBV30	CACQTGTGLYGYTF
TRBJ1-4	.	TRBV15	CATTPREGAANEKLFF
TRBJ2-7	.	TRBV4-3	CASSQEVDLKRGEAYEQYF